This T cell receptor (beta chain) was sequenced during a study of cytomegalovirus exposure and HLA in healthy donors. The J segment lost 9 bases and the V segment lost 5 bases, leaving 19 bases of the junction unmatched. Germline CDR1 SGHVS, CDR2 FQNEAQ. This CDR3 comprises 19 residues. This clone has a single count. Its antigen is as yet unknown. Overall study findings and caveats: More clonal expansion characterized HLA-associated TCR beta chains than equally common others in a later analysis. Roughly even sequencing depth across donors was the assumption behind the presence/absence analyses. An apparent linkage of common viral pathogens to several of the most significant clusters emerged in a later analysis. The sole available immune exposure information was CMV serostatus.

This PCR relied on a set of 60 Vbeta primers and 13 Jbeta primers. Sequencing used immunoSEQ multiplex PCR; TCRdb keeps in-frame clones, though not all of them. Of about 140,000 clones listed, roughly 77% are singletons. The rearrangement joins TRBV7-8 to TRBJ1-6, with 10 bases identical to TRBD1. Sample: PBMCs. This clonotype was obtained from a man aged 40-50 years in good health and CMV-seronegative. The CDR3 DNA sequence: TGTGCCAGCAGCCTTTTACTCGGACAGGGGGACTTTATGGGTTCACCCCTCCACTTT. This encodes CASSLLLGQGDFMGSPLHF.